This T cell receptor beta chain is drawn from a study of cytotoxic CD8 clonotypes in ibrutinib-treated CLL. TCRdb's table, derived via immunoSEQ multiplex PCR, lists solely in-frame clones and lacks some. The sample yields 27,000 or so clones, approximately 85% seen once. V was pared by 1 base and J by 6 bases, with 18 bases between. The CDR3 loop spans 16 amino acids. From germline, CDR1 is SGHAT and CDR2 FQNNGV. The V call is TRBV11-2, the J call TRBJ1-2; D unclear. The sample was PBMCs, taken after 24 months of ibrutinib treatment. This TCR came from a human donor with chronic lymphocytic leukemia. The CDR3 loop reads CASSLAVFGQYDGYTF. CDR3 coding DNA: TGTGCCAGCAGCTTAGCGGTTTTTGGCCAGTATGATGGCTACACCTTC. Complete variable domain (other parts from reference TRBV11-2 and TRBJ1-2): EAGVAQSPRYKIIEKRQSVAFWCNPISGHATLYWYQQILGQGPKLLIQFQNNGVVDDSQLPKDRFSAERLKGVDSTLKIQPAKLEDSAVYLCASSLAVFGQYDGYTFGSGTRLTVV.